This TCR beta chain was recovered during a study of blood T cell repertoires in COVID-19. Study context: The analysed material was cDNA or gDNA that came from T cells, B-cell-depleted T cells, or PBMCs.

Two negative PCRs, clearance, or symptom resolution characterized the recovered Cohort 3 donors. Authors' methods: Amplification with reference gene primers provided the estimates of nucleated cell counts. Libraries were prepared by immunoSEQ multiplex PCR; TCRdb keeps only in-frame clonotypes and omits some of them. V, J and clone size are taken as reported in that table, and D and trimming were inferred from the DNA itself. Among 150,000 to 200,000 clones listed, 75% to 85% were seen once. This CDR3 region has 16 residues. J was trimmed by 8 bases and V by 5 bases; bases with no gene match: 16. Per germline, CDR1 SGHDN and CDR2 FVKESK. This clone was detected only once.

The sequenced material came from PBMCs or T cells enriched from blood (not recorded which). V gene TRBV14 combines with J gene TRBJ2-7; 9 bases line up with TRBD2. The TCR was taken from a man aged 35-49 years who had recovered from COVID-19. CDR3 protein: CASSARGSGGVRKQYV. The CDR3 nucleotides are TGTGCCAGCAGCGCTCGAGGTAGCGGGGGAGTAAGGAAGCAGTACGTC.